These 21 T cell receptor beta chains came from one sample sequenced in a study of blood T cell repertoires in COVID-19. Using immunoSEQ multiplex PCR, the repertoire was profiled, and TCRdb retains in-frame clones only, with some absent. The table has some 150,000 clones, 75% to 90% seen once. Sequenced input: peripheral blood. These receptors originate from a middle-aged woman with acute or convalescent COVID-19.

This chain uses TRBV6-1 with TRBJ1-2; 9 nucleotides line up with TRBD1. CDR3 length equals 15 residues. Germline V gene lookup returns CDR1 MNHNS and CDR2 SASEGT. V dropped 2 bases and J dropped 1; count of bases not matched to a gene: 2. For the CDR3, the DNA is TGTGCCAGCAGTGAACAGGGACAGGGTAACTATGGCTACACCTTC. Translating it yields CASSEQGQGNYGYTF.

This clone occurred once. V usage is TRBV7-3 and J usage is TRBJ2-7, with 11 nucleotides matching TRBD2. V shed 0 bases, J shed 4 bases, and the junction held 11 bases outside the gene matches. CDR1 and CDR2 (germline): SGHTA, FQGTGA. The CDR3 is 18 residues long. The CDR3 loop reads CASSLTSPLAGGPYEQYF. The DNA for the CDR3 is TGTGCCAGCAGCTTAACATCTCCCCTAGCGGGAGGACCTTACGAGCAGTACTTC.

The rearrangement links TRBV5-6 to TRBJ2-1; 7 bases are a match to TRBD1. V trimming: 4 bases; J trimming: 7 bases; junction bases outside the gene matches: 5. The length of the CDR3 is 13 residues. Germline assignment: CDR1 SGHDT and CDR2 YYEEEE. This CDR3 is CASSIGQANEQFF. DNA for the CDR3: TGTGCCAGCAGCATAGGACAGGCTAATGAGCAGTTCTTC.

The chain links TRBV30 to TRBJ1-1; tentative D call: TRBD1 (5 bases). The V gene lost 4 bases and the J gene lost 1 base, with 13 bases spanning the gap. The CDR3 consists of 14 residues. The germline V gene encodes CDR1 GTSNPN and CDR2 SVGIG (reference sequence). The CDR3 is CAWTIGHANTEAFF. Written as DNA, the CDR3 is TGTGCCTGGACCATTGGACACGCGAACACTGAAGCTTTCTTT.

This clone was found once. CDR3 sequence reads: CATSDPAPRQGSGLASYNEQFF. The CDR3 coding sequence is TGTGCCACCAGTGACCCCGCCCCGAGACAGGGGTCGGGATTAGCCTCCTACAATGAGCAGTTCTTC. This chain connects TRBV24-1 to TRBJ2-1, with 8 bases identical to TRBD1. V was pared by 4 bases and J by 0 bases, with 22 bases of the junction left unmatched. Per germline, CDR1 KGHDR and CDR2 SFDVKD. CDR3 size: 22 residues.

The chain has TRBV19 and TRBJ2-5; TRBD1 matches 11 bases. CDR3 length: 15 residues. Looked up from germline, CDR1 is LNHDA and CDR2 is SQIVND (reference sequence). The V segment lost 6 bases and the J segment 1 base; nucleotides outside the gene matches: 4. The CDR3 nucleotides read TGTGCCAGTAGCAGGGACAGGGGGGTCCAAGAGACCCAGTACTTC. Translating gives CASSRDRGVQETQYF.

This clone has more than one count but fewer than ten. Compared with germline, one end of the junction differs, possibly owing to a read error. The J gene is TRBJ2-3, the V gene TRBV9; possible D gene TRBD1, 6 bases. Germline CDR1 and CDR2: SGDLS and YYNGEE. This CDR3 has 13 amino acids. This chain's CDR3 is CASSGTVTGHPTF. The CDR3 bases are TGTGCCAGCAGCGGGACCGTTACGGGACACCCGACGTTT.

V and J are TRBV10-1 and TRBJ2-2; TRBD1 matches at 7 bases. From germline, CDR1 is WNHNN and CDR2 SYGVQD (reference sequence). V shed 0 bases, J shed 6 bases, and the junction held 13 bases outside the gene matches. This CDR3 contains 18 residues. The CDR3 protein is CASSESTKGAGFSGELFF. Written as DNA, the CDR3 is TGCGCCAGCAGTGAGTCGACTAAGGGGGCAGGCTTTTCCGGGGAGCTGTTTTTT.

This clone appeared a single time. The J gene is TRBJ2-1, the V gene TRBV2, with a possible D match to TRBD2 (6 bases). The CDR3 is 14 amino acids. The germline gives CDR1 SNHLY, CDR2 FYNNEI. Trimming removed 7 bases from V and 6 bases from J, with 16 bases in between. The CDR3 loop is CASTGGSSSNEQFF. The CDR3 DNA is TGTGCCAGCACTGGGGGGTCTTCGTCCAATGAGCAGTTCTTC.

The chain uses TRBV24-1 and TRBJ2-3, with 10 nucleotides matching TRBD1. Germline V gene data show CDR1 as KGHDR and CDR2 as SFDVKD. The CDR3 covers 18 residues. V was clipped by 0 bases and J by 2 bases; unmatched bases: 7. The CDR3 DNA reads as TGTGCCACCAGTGATTTGGTTCTGGGGACAGGGGACACAGATACGCAGTATTTT. Translated, it gives CATSDLVLGTGDTDTQYF.

The rearrangement joins TRBV27 to TRBJ2-7; 9 bases line up with TRBD2. This CDR3 has 15 residues. Trimming cost V 3 bases and J 1 base; bases outside gene matches: 4. Germline V lookup: CDR1 MNHEY, CDR2 SMNVEV (reference sequence). The CDR3 spells CASSFQREASYEQYF. For the CDR3, the DNA is TGTGCCAGCAGTTTCCAGCGGGAGGCTTCCTACGAGCAGTACTTC.

This clone appeared once. V is TRBV3-1 (or the pseudogene TRBV3-2) and J is TRBJ2-3; 10 nucleotides agree with TRBD2. Germline V gene sequence: CDR1 LGHDT, CDR2 YNNKEL (reference sequence). The junction had 2 bases not matched to a gene; V was cut back by 6 bases and J by 2 bases. The CDR3 loop spans 14 amino acids. The CDR3 here is CASSLAGATDTQYF. CDR3 in DNA: TGTGCCAGCAGTCTAGCGGGGGCCACAGATACGCAGTATTTT.

The genes are TRBV11-3 and TRBJ2-7; 7 bases are a match to TRBD1. Germline V gives CDR1 SGHNT, CDR2 YENEEA. The J segment lost 2 bases and the V segment lost 6 bases, leaving 13 bases of the junction unmatched. CDR3 size: 16 residues. The CDR3 bases are TGTGCCAGCAGTTCCTTTAAAGGGGGCAAGGCCTACGAGCAGTACTTC. It specifies CASSSFKGGKAYEQYF.

The sample holds one count of this clone. The chain uses TRBV4-1 and TRBJ2-1; 7 bases map to TRBD2. The trim removed 2 bases at V and 4 bases at J, leaving 8 bases unmatched. There are 16 residues in the CDR3. Germline assignment: CDR1 MGHRA and CDR2 YSYEKL. The CDR3 spells CASSQYEREPYNEQFF. In nucleotides, the CDR3 is TGCGCCAGCAGCCAATATGAGCGGGAACCTTACAATGAGCAGTTCTTC.

This chain uses TRBV5-5 with TRBJ2-3, with TRBD1 matching over 9 bases. From germline, CDR1 is SGHKS and CDR2 YYEKEE (reference sequence). The CDR3 sequence is 14 residues long. Trimming at V came to 4 bases and at J to 7 bases, leaving 7 bases not matched to a gene. CDR3 in DNA: TGTGCCAGCAGCCCTGGACAGGGGTCATATACGCAGTATTTT. Amino acid sequence: CASSPGQGSYTQYF.

The chain employs TRBV5-1 and TRBJ1-3; D is unclear. Trimming cost V 0 bases and J 0 bases, with 10 bases left between them. This CDR3 has 16 amino acids. Germline assignment: CDR1 SGHRS and CDR2 YFSETQ. CDR3 loop: CASSLVTSSSGNTIYF. The CDR3 nucleotides are TGCGCCAGCAGCTTGGTCACTTCGAGCTCTGGAAACACCATATATTTT.

The chain couples TRBV3-1 (or the pseudogene TRBV3-2) to TRBJ2-7, with a weak D call TRBD2 (5 bases). CDR1 is LGHDT and CDR2 is YNNKEL in the germline V gene (reference sequence). Trimming left V 3 bases short and J 6 bases short, with 9 bases between. The CDR3 has 12 residues. The CDR3 protein is CASSHLGVEQYF. DNA for the CDR3: TGTGCCAGCAGCCACCTCGGGGTCGAGCAGTACTTC.

This chain uses TRBV6-6 with TRBJ1-3; a possible D gene is TRBD1 (5 bases). The CDR3 sequence is 13 residues long. CDR1 and CDR2 (germline): MNHNY, SVGAGI (reference sequence). V was clipped by 4 bases and J by 8 bases, with 12 bases between them. The CDR3, as DNA: TGTGCCAGCAGTTTGGGGGGAGAAGACACCATATATTTT. It yields the protein CASSLGGEDTIYF.

This chain connects TRBV3-1 (or the pseudogene TRBV3-2) to TRBJ2-1, with TRBD2 identical over 8 bases. The CDR3 has 17 residues. J gave up 4 bases and V 4 bases, and 12 bases lay outside the gene matches. In germline, CDR1 is LGHDT, CDR2 YNNKEL (reference sequence). The CDR3 reads CASSPPRTSPKYNEQFF. The CDR3 DNA reads as TGTGCCAGCAGCCCACCTCGGACTAGCCCTAAATACAATGAGCAGTTCTTC.

V gene TRBV24-1 combines with J gene TRBJ2-3; TRBD2 agrees at 7 bases. J gave up 0 bases and V 4 bases, and 6 bases lay outside the gene matches. The CDR3 is 16 amino acids. Germline V CDR1 and CDR2: KGHDR, SFDVKD. The CDR3 sequence is CATSDSLAPSTDTQYF. The CDR3 coding sequence is TGTGCCACCAGTGACTCACTAGCGCCTAGCACAGATACGCAGTATTTT.

The chain combines TRBV4-2 with TRBJ2-1; D is unresolved. V was shortened by 4 bases and J by 10 bases, with 8 bases between the two germline ends. This CDR3 region has 11 residues. Germline loops: CDR1 LGHNA, CDR2 YNFKEQ. The CDR3 here is CASSLEYEQFF. As DNA, the CDR3 is TGTGCCAGCAGCCTCGAGTACGAGCAGTTCTTC.